These 18 T cell receptor beta chains were sequenced from one sample in a study of cytomegalovirus exposure and HLA in healthy donors. Primers for the PCR totalled 60 Vbeta and 13 Jbeta. Assay: immunoSEQ multiplex PCR; the TCRdb copy retains only in-frame clones and omits some. The sample consists of 150,000 to 180,000 clones, roughly 80% of them appearing once. Material for sequencing was PBMCs. The receptors shown here come from a man younger than 45 in good health and CMV-seropositive.

This clone has a handful of counts. This chain uses TRBV6-1 with TRBJ2-7; a possible D gene is TRBD1 (5 bases). V was clipped by 6 bases and J by 7 bases, with 16 bases between them. Germline V lookup: CDR1 MNHNS, CDR2 SASEGT. This CDR3 has 13 residues. The CDR3 DNA reads TGTGCCAGCAGCTTGACTTGGGGCGGAGAGCAGTACTTC. It yields the protein CASSLTWGGEQYF.

The chain uses TRBV30 and TRBJ2-2; TRBD1 aligns across 10 bases. The germline V gene has CDR1 GTSNPN and CDR2 SVGIG (reference sequence). The CDR3 covers 15 residues. V was pared by 8 bases and J by 4 bases, with 10 bases of the junction left unmatched. Written as DNA, the CDR3 is TGTGCCCGGACCCGGGGGACAGGGGTCACCGGGGAGCTGTTTTTT. Translated: CARTRGTGVTGELFF.

The J gene is TRBJ2-5, the V gene TRBV7-9; 8 bases match TRBD1. The assigned J gene may be wrong: the sequence end matches TRBJ2-7 better. Germline loops: CDR1 SEHNR, CDR2 FQNEAQ (reference sequence). The CDR3 is 14 residues long. CDR3 sequence: CASSTVDRGYEQYF. The CDR3 region has the DNA TGTGCCAGCAGCACTGTTGACAGGGGCTACGAGCAGTACTTC.

The chain is built from TRBV5-5 and TRBJ1-3; the D is unclear. Between the trimmed V and J ends, which lost 0 bases and 0 bases, there was a span of 4 bases. Germline CDR1 and CDR2: SGHKS and YYEKEE (reference sequence). This CDR3 has 14 amino acids. The CDR3 region is CASSLDNSGNTIYF. The CDR3 coding sequence is TGTGCCAGCAGCTTGGACAACTCTGGAAACACCATATATTTT. Drawing the rest from reference TRBV5-5 and TRBJ1-3, the complete variable domain is DAGVTQSPTHLIKTRGQQVTLRCSPISGHKSVSWYQQVLGQGPQFIFQYYEKEERGRGNFPDRFSARQFPNYSSELNVNALLLGDSALYLCASSLDNSGNTIYFGEGSWLTVV.

This chain links TRBV2 with TRBJ2-2, with 7 bases fitting TRBD2. The CDR3 extends over 15 amino acids. The germline V gene has CDR1 SNHLY and CDR2 FYNNEI. After removal of 2 bases from V and 3 bases from J, the junction contained 3 bases not matched to a gene. The CDR3 DNA sequence: TGTGCCAGCAGTGAATTGCGGGAGTACACCGGGGAGCTGTTTTTT. It specifies CASSELREYTGELFF.

This clone appeared once. The chain combines TRBV7-9 with TRBJ1-1, with 11 bases fitting TRBD1. The trim removed 6 bases at V and 6 bases at J, leaving 6 bases unmatched. This CDR3 has 14 amino acids. CDR1 SEHNR and CDR2 FQNEAQ come from the germline V gene (reference sequence). The CDR3 DNA sequence: TGTGCCAGCAGAGGACAGGGGGCGATCCCTGAAGCTTTCTTT. Its protein is CASRGQGAIPEAFF.

The V gene is TRBV5-1, the J gene TRBJ2-3; perhaps TRBD2 as D (6 bases). Germline V gives CDR1 SGHRS, CDR2 YFSETQ. Deletions cut 4 bases from V and 1 base from J, with 16 bases between. The CDR3 consists of 16 residues. CDR3 DNA sequence: TGCGCCAGCAGCGCGGGGACGCAGCTAGGCACAGATACGCAGTATTTT. Translating it yields CASSAGTQLGTDTQYF.

The V and J genes are TRBV19 and TRBJ1-5, with TRBD1 matching 9 bases. CDR1 and CDR2 from the germline V gene are LNHDA and SQIVND (reference sequence). There are 13 residues in the CDR3. After removal of 8 bases from V and 5 bases from J, the junction contained 4 bases not matched to a gene. CDR3 nucleotide sequence: TGTGCCAGTGAACAGGGGGCATATCAGCCCCAGCATTTT. Protein sequence: CASEQGAYQPQHF. The variable domain in full, with the rest retrieved from reference TRBV19 and TRBJ1-5, is DGGITQSPKYLFRKEGQNVTLSCEQNLNHDAMYWYRQDPGQGLRLIYYSQIVNDFQKGDIAEGYSVSREKKESFPLTVTSAQKNPTAFYLCASEQGAYQPQHFGDGTRLSIL.

This clone occurred a few times. This chain connects TRBV30 to TRBJ1-6, with 7 bases matching TRBD1. This CDR3 is 16 amino acids long. Per germline, CDR1 GTSNPN and CDR2 SVGIG (reference sequence). V dropped 3 bases and J dropped 4; count of bases not matched to a gene: 9. This chain's CDR3 is CAWRGLPGQYNSPLHF. The CDR3 DNA is TGTGCCTGGAGAGGACTCCCGGGACAGTATAATTCACCCCTCCACTTT. Filled out from reference TRBV30 and TRBJ1-6, the complete variable domain reads SQTIHQWPATLVQPVGSPLSLECTVEGTSNPNLYWYRQAAGRGLQLLFYSVGIGQISSEVPQNLSASRPQDRQFILSSKKLLLSDSGFYLCAWRGLPGQYNSPLHFGNGTRLTVT.

This chain's CDR3 is CASVTGGASGANVLTF. The CDR3 DNA reads as TGTGCCAGCGTAACAGGGGGCGCCTCTGGGGCCAACGTCCTGACTTTC. The chain employs TRBV2 and TRBJ2-6; TRBD1 matches at 9 bases. With 8 bases clipped from V and 0 bases from J, the junction kept 5 bases outside the gene matches. This CDR3 region has 16 residues. In germline, CDR1 is SNHLY, CDR2 FYNNEI.

The chain uses TRBV7-9 and TRBJ2-1; 12 bases match TRBD2. The CDR3 extends over 14 amino acids. CDR1 and CDR2 from the germline V gene are SEHNR and FQNEAQ (reference sequence). With 4 bases clipped from V and 8 bases from J, the junction kept 3 bases outside the gene matches. In DNA, the CDR3 is TGTGCCAGCAGCTCCGGACTAGCGGGATATGAGCAGTTCTTC. Translation: CASSSGLAGYEQFF.

The rearrangement uses TRBV7-6 and TRBJ2-7; 14 bases agree with TRBD2. The V and J ends lost 5 bases and 6 bases, in that order; junction bases with no gene match: 3. There are 14 residues in the CDR3. CDR1 SGHVS and CDR2 FNYEAQ come from the germline V gene. The DNA for the CDR3 is TGTGCCAGCAGCCCCGGGACTAGCGGGAGCGAGCAGTACTTC. It specifies CASSPGTSGSEQYF.

V usage is TRBV27 and J usage is TRBJ1-1; D remains unclear. V was shortened by 6 bases and J by 4 bases, with 6 bases between the two germline ends. The CDR3 is 11 amino acids. The germline CDR1 and CDR2 sequences are MNHEY and SMNVEV (reference sequence). Here the CDR3 DNA reads TGTGCCAGCAGCCGGGGCACTGAAGCTTTCTTT. Its protein is CASSRGTEAFF.

CDR3 nucleotides: TGTGCCAGCAGCTCTAATCCCCGGGATACGCAGTATTTT. Protein: CASSSNPRDTQYF. The rearrangement links TRBV5-6 to TRBJ2-3; D gene unclear. This CDR3 spans 13 amino acids. With 3 bases removed from V and 6 bases from J, the gap between germline ends came to 11 bases. CDR1 is SGHDT, CDR2 YYEEEE, per germline.

The CDR3 here is CASSLRYEQYF. As DNA, the CDR3 is TGTGCCAGCAGCTTACGGTACGAGCAGTACTTC. The V and J genes are TRBV7-9 and TRBJ2-7; D uncertain. Trimming removed 2 bases at V and 4 bases at J, with 3 bases between. The CDR3 has 11 amino acids. The germline V gene has CDR1 SEHNR and CDR2 FQNEAQ (reference sequence). Full variable domain (missing parts from reference TRBV7-9 and TRBJ2-7): DTGVSQNPRHKITKRGQNVTFRCDPISEHNRLYWYRQTLGQGPEFLTYFQNEAQLEKSRLLSDRFSAERPKGSFSTLEIQRTEQGDSAMYLCASSLRYEQYFGPGTRLTVT.

Only a few counts were recorded for this clone. V is TRBV25-1 and J is TRBJ2-2; 8 nucleotides match TRBD1. Germline V gene sequence: CDR1 MGHDK, CDR2 SYGVNS. The ends lost 4 bases at V and 9 bases at J; junction bases unmatched: 10. This CDR3 is built from 15 residues. The CDR3 region has the DNA TGTGCCAGCAGTGGCTGGGACAGGCCGACCAGGGAGCTGTTTTTT. Protein: CASSGWDRPTRELFF. The full variable domain, with the rest looked up from reference TRBV25-1 and TRBJ2-2, is EADIYQTPRYLVIGTGKKITLECSQTMGHDKMYWYQQDPGMELHLIHYSYGVNSTEKGDLSSESTVSRIRTEHFPLTLESARPSHTSQYLCASSGWDRPTRELFFGEGSRLTVL.

V usage is TRBV29-1 and J usage is TRBJ2-1; D might be TRBD2 (5 bases). The length of the CDR3 is 12 residues. Germline V gene lookup returns CDR1 SQVTM and CDR2 ANQGSEA. Trimming removed 7 bases from V and 2 bases from J, with 9 bases in between. CDR3 sequence reads: CSADFTYNEQFF. CDR3 coding DNA: TGCAGCGCGGACTTTACCTACAATGAGCAGTTCTTC.

This clone was observed once. This rearrangement joins TRBV6-6 to TRBJ2-5, with TRBD1 identical over 8 bases. With 7 bases clipped from V and 1 base from J, the junction kept 11 bases outside the gene matches. The CDR3 extends over 16 amino acids. CDR1 and CDR2 from the germline V gene are MNHNY and SVGAGI (reference sequence). DNA of the CDR3: TGTGCCAGCACCACCGGACAGGGTACCCCCCAAGAGACCCAGTACTTC. The encoded protein is CASTTGQGTPQETQYF.